These 28 T cell receptor beta chains share one sample of origin, sequenced in a study of preoperative IRX-2 immunotherapy in early breast cancer. The data were produced by immunoSEQ multiplex PCR, yet TCRdb's version contains in-frame clones alone and is incomplete. The sample has around 43,000 clones, 60% to 80% seen once. Regarding treatment: preoperative locoregional IRX-2 cytokine immunotherapy. The starting material was tumor tissue, obtained after IRX-2 immunotherapy. The receptors here all came from a human donor with breast cancer.

J is TRBJ1-2 and V is TRBV6-7; no clear D. TRBV6-7 is placed among ORFs of uncertain function. V lost 3 bases to trimming and J lost 7 bases, with 9 bases between them. The CDR3 sequence is 12 residues long. The DNA of the CDR3 is TGTGCCAGCAGTTATCAGTCGCCTGGCTACACCTTC. This translates into CASSYQSPGYTF.

V usage is TRBV9 and J usage is TRBJ2-7; TRBD2 might be the D (5 bases). The CDR3 covers 14 residues. V gave up 4 bases and J gave up 4 bases, with 15 bases separating them. The V gene's germline CDR1 is SGDLS and CDR2 YYNGEE. The CDR3 spells CASSLDPPGYEQYF. CDR3 in DNA: TGTGCCAGCAGCTTGGACCCGCCGGGATACGAGCAGTACTTC.

V is TRBV7-6 and J is TRBJ2-7; D remains ambiguous. Germline assignment: CDR1 SGHVS and CDR2 FNYEAQ. This CDR3 spans 15 amino acids. The V end was cut by 1 base, the J end by 0 bases, with 10 bases between. CDR3 residues: CASSLDHQISYEQYF. The CDR3 bases are TGTGCCAGCAGCTTAGATCACCAGATCTCCTACGAGCAGTACTTC.

CDR3 amino acids: CASSLEGRTNQPQHF. Here the CDR3 DNA reads TGCGCCAGCAGCTTGGAGGGGAGGACCAATCAGCCCCAGCATTTT. The rearrangement uses TRBV5-1 and TRBJ1-5; a possible D gene is TRBD1 (5 bases). Deletions cut 0 bases from V and 3 bases from J, with 10 bases between. This CDR3 is built from 15 residues. CDR1 is SGHRS and CDR2 is YFSETQ in the germline V gene.

This rearrangement joins TRBV22-1 to TRBJ1-6. TRBV22-1 is a documented pseudogene. This CDR3 comprises 17 residues. CDR3 in DNA: TGTGCCAGCAGTTTATCTATCAAGAGCTCCTATAATTCACCCCTCCACTTT. This gives the protein CASSLSIKSSYNSPLHF.

This clone has a single count. V gene TRBV11-3 combines with J gene TRBJ2-7, with 8 positions matching TRBD1. The CDR3 has 18 amino acids. CDR1 and CDR2 from the germline V gene are SGHNT and YENEEA. V was pared by 2 bases and J by 0 bases, with 12 bases of the junction left unmatched. Written as DNA, the CDR3 is TGTGCCAGCAGCTTATCCCCTTTGACAGGGGTGGCCTCCTACGAGCAGTACTTC. Its protein is CASSLSPLTGVASYEQYF.

This clone was seen a few times. The chain couples TRBV10-2 to TRBJ1-5, with D possibly matching TRBD1 (6 bases). Trimming removed 0 bases from V and 6 bases from J, with 9 bases in between. The CDR3 is 14 amino acids. Germline V gives CDR1 WSHSY, CDR2 SAAADI. CDR3 residues: CASSESGGRQPQHF. The CDR3 DNA reads TGCGCCAGCAGTGAGTCTGGGGGGCGTCAGCCCCAGCATTTT.

CDR3 in amino acids: CASSATASYEQYF. The CDR3 bases are TGTGCCAGCAGTGCGACAGCTTCCTACGAGCAGTACTTC. V is TRBV6-8 and J is TRBJ2-7, with D perhaps TRBD1 (5 bases). V was pared by 5 bases and J by 1 base, with 9 bases between. Germline lookup yields CDR1 MNHGY and CDR2 SAAAGT. This CDR3 comprises 13 residues.

The chain joins TRBV7-1 to TRBJ2-1, with 11 bases aligning to TRBD2. TRBV7-1 is designated an ORF whose function remains uncertain. With 3 bases clipped from V and 4 bases from J, the junction kept 5 bases outside the gene matches. This CDR3 comprises 16 residues. The CDR3 reads CASSSQGLAVYNEQFF. The DNA for the CDR3 is TGTGCCAGCAGCTCTCAGGGACTAGCGGTTTACAATGAGCAGTTCTTC.

V gene TRBV19 combines with J gene TRBJ2-5, with TRBD2 identical over 11 bases. Germline V gene sequence: CDR1 LNHDA, CDR2 SQIVND (reference sequence). V shed 5 bases, J shed 3 bases, and the junction held 2 bases outside the gene matches. CDR3 length: 14 residues. The DNA for the CDR3 is TGTGCCAGTAGTGGGGGACTAGCGGAAGAGACCCAGTACTTC. Protein product: CASSGGLAEETQYF.

This chain links TRBV11-3 with TRBJ2-7; D might be TRBD2 (7 bases). This CDR3 region has 16 residues. Trimming cost V 0 bases and J 2 bases, with 14 bases left between them. The germline V gene has CDR1 SGHNT and CDR2 YENEEA. CDR3 bases: TGTGCCAGCAGCTTAGATTGGGGGGGCGGTCCCTACGAGCAGTACTTC. Translating it yields CASSLDWGGGPYEQYF.

This chain connects TRBV29-1 to TRBJ1-1; D gene uncertain. V lost 2 bases to trimming and J lost 4 bases, with 11 bases between them. Germline CDR1 is SQVTM and CDR2 is ANQGSEA. CDR3 length: 13 amino acids. The CDR3 protein is CSVEQQRATEAFF. The CDR3 bases are TGCAGCGTTGAACAACAGAGAGCCACTGAAGCTTTCTTT.

The chain has TRBV5-1 and TRBJ2-2; 8 nucleotides align to TRBD1. In germline, CDR1 is SGHRS, CDR2 YFSETQ. This CDR3 comprises 16 residues. Unmatched junction bases numbered 7, after V lost 2 bases and J lost 4 bases. The CDR3 protein is CASSFAGQAGTGELFF. As DNA, the CDR3 is TGCGCCAGCAGCTTCGCGGGACAGGCGGGCACCGGGGAGCTGTTTTTT.

V usage is TRBV7-1 and J usage is TRBJ2-7; 8 bases are a match to TRBD1. TRBV7-1 is an open reading frame, and its role is uncertain. The CDR3 contains 13 residues. V trimming: 3 bases; J trimming: 6 bases; junction bases outside the gene matches: 4. The CDR3 DNA is TGTGCCAGCAGCTCGGGACAGGTTGGCGAGCAGTACTTC. As protein: CASSSGQVGEQYF.

J is TRBJ1-2 and V is TRBV12-5, with D unclear. Trimming removed 0 bases from V and 7 bases from J, with 15 bases in between. The germline gives CDR1 LGHNT, CDR2 FRNRAP. The CDR3 runs to 15 residues. The DNA of the CDR3 is TGTGCTAGTGGTTTGGTACTTGGTCAGACGGGTGGCTACACCTTC. This codes for CASGLVLGQTGGYTF.

This clone was counted between two and nine times. The gene calls are TRBV15 and TRBJ2-2, with a possible D match to TRBD2 (8 bases). CDR3 size: 16 residues. The germline CDR1 and CDR2 sequences are LNHNV and YYDKDF (reference sequence). With 3 bases removed from V and 1 base from J, the gap between germline ends came to 12 bases. CDR3 amino acids: CATSRRGDRNTGELFF. The CDR3 region has the DNA TGTGCCACCAGCAGGCGGGGGGACAGGAACACCGGGGAGCTGTTTTTT. The whole variable domain, filled in from reference TRBV15 and TRBJ2-2, reads DAMVIQNPRYQVTQFGKPVTLSCSQTLNHNVMYWYQQKSSQAPKLLFHYYDKDFNNEADTPDNFQSRRPNTSFCFLDIRSPGLGDTAMYLCATSRRGDRNTGELFFGEGSRLTVL.

The J gene is TRBJ2-2, the V gene TRBV5-1; the match to TRBD1 covers 8 bases. The junction had 1 base not matched to a gene; V was cut back by 0 bases and J by 3 bases. The CDR3 spans 15 residues. CDR1 and CDR2 from the germline V gene are SGHRS and YFSETQ. The CDR3 here is CASSLGQGYTGELFF. In nucleotides, the CDR3 is TGCGCCAGCAGCTTGGGACAGGGGTACACCGGGGAGCTGTTTTTT.

V usage is TRBV6-8 and J usage is TRBJ2-3; D not certain. Trimming took 6 bases from V and 0 from J, leaving 10 bases between them. Germline V lookup: CDR1 MNHGY, CDR2 SAAAGT. The length of the CDR3 is 14 residues. CDR3: CASRGFSSTDTQYF. CDR3 DNA: TGTGCCAGCAGGGGGTTTTCTAGCACAGATACGCAGTATTTT.

This clone has just a few counts. The junction and the germline gene differ at one end; a read error may be behind it. The rearrangement uses TRBV19 and TRBJ2-5, with no clear D. The CDR3 is 13 amino acids. Germline CDR1 is LNHDA and CDR2 is SQIVND (reference sequence). The CDR3 loop reads CASAPGIQQTQYF. CDR3 nucleotides: TGTGCCAGTGCCCCTGGGATCCAACAGACCCAGTACTTC. Full variable domain (outside the CDR3, taken from reference TRBV19 and TRBJ2-5): DGGITQSPKYLFRKEGQNVTLSCEQNLNHDAMYWYRQDPGQGLRLIYYSQIVNDFQKGDIAEGYSVSREKKESFPLTVTSAQKNPTAFYLCASAPGIQQTQYFGPGTRLLVL.

The chain joins TRBV1 to TRBJ2-3. TRBV1 is an annotated pseudogene. This CDR3 has 17 amino acids. In DNA, the CDR3 is TGCGCCAGCAGCCAAGAGGTTCAGGCGGCCAACACAGATACGCAGTATTTT. Protein: CASSQEVQAANTDTQYF.

V usage is TRBV11-3 and J usage is TRBJ2-2; unclear D gene. Germline CDR1 is SGHNT and CDR2 is YENEEA. V was pared by 5 bases and J by 4 bases, with 11 bases between. This CDR3 is 14 amino acids long. The CDR3 sequence is CASSQTHTTGELFF. The CDR3, as DNA: TGTGCCAGCAGCCAGACCCACACCACCGGGGAGCTGTTTTTT.

V gene TRBV15 combines with J gene TRBJ2-2, with 13 nucleotides matching TRBD2. The V gene end was trimmed by 1 base and the J gene end by 8 bases; junction bases not matched to a gene: 13. CDR1 LNHNV and CDR2 YYDKDF come from the germline V gene (reference sequence). The CDR3 runs 19 residues. CDR3 coding DNA: TGTGCCACCAGCAGAGGGATCGGTGTGAGACTAGCGGGAGGAGGGGAGCTGTTTTTT. It codes for CATSRGIGVRLAGGGELFF.

This chain uses TRBV19 with TRBJ2-4, with no clear D. Germline V gives CDR1 LNHDA, CDR2 SQIVND (reference sequence). There are 14 residues in the CDR3. The germline V and J ends were trimmed by 7 bases and 1 base, with 11 bases remaining between them. In DNA form, the CDR3 reads TGTGCCAGTAACGACGGCCCGGCCAAAAACATTCAGTACTTC. It encodes CASNDGPAKNIQYF.

V usage is TRBV5-1 and J usage is TRBJ2-2, with TRBD2 as a possible D gene (6 bases). This CDR3 contains 14 residues. V was cut by 4 bases and J by 2 bases, with 9 bases left in between. CDR1 and CDR2 (germline): SGHRS, YFSETQ. In DNA, the CDR3 is TGCGCCAGCAGCCCCGGGGGAAACACCGGGGAGCTGTTTTTT. It codes for CASSPGGNTGELFF.

The rearrangement links TRBV7-4 to TRBJ2-1; 7 nucleotides line up with TRBD2. Trimming cost V 5 bases and J 9 bases; bases outside gene matches: 13. This CDR3 has 15 residues. From germline, CDR1 is SGHVT and CDR2 SQSDAQ. CDR3 residues: CASSVVASGGGEQFF. Written as DNA, the CDR3 is TGTGCCAGCAGCGTAGTGGCTAGCGGCGGAGGTGAGCAGTTCTTC.

The V call is TRBV5-1, the J call TRBJ2-5, with D perhaps matching TRBD1 (6 bases). This CDR3 has 14 amino acids. Trimming left V 4 bases short and J 0 bases short, with 10 bases between. Germline CDR1 is SGHRS and CDR2 is YFSETQ. CDR3 loop: CASSPGQYQETQYF. CDR3 nucleotides: TGCGCCAGCAGCCCCGGACAGTACCAAGAGACCCAGTACTTC.

V usage is TRBV11-3 and J usage is TRBJ1-4, with TRBD1 identical over 8 bases. In germline, CDR1 is SGHNT, CDR2 YENEEA. With 7 bases clipped from V and 8 bases from J, the junction kept 12 bases outside the gene matches. This CDR3 is 15 amino acids long. CDR3 nucleotides: TGTGCCAGCAATGGACTATCAGGGGGCTGGGAAAAACTGTTTTTT. The encoded protein is CASNGLSGGWEKLFF.

This clone has a single count. There is an ambiguous or unread base here, so the residue it gives is written X. The V and J genes are TRBV11-3 and TRBJ1-2; TRBD1 matches 7 bases. The CDR3 runs to 15 residues. V gave up 1 base and J gave up 1 base; unmatched junction bases: 3. The V gene's germline CDR1 is SGHNT and CDR2 YENEEA. The CDR3 sequence is CASSLXTGNNYGYTF. DNA of the CDR3: TGTGCCAGCAGCTTAGKGACAGGGAATAACTATGGCTACACCTTC.